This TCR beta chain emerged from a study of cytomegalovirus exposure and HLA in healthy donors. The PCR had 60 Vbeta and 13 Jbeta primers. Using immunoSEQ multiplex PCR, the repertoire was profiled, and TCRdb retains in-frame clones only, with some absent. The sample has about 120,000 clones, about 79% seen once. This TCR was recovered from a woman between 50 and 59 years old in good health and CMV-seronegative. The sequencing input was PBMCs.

CDR3 in amino acids: CASSQQGLAEAFF. The DNA for the CDR3 is TGTGCCAGCAGCCAACAGGGGTTGGCTGAAGCTTTCTTT. This chain connects TRBV7-3 to TRBJ1-1; 7 bases align to TRBD1. The J segment lost 6 bases and the V segment lost 5 bases, leaving 6 bases of the junction unmatched. Germline-derived CDR1 and CDR2 are SGHTA and FQGTGA. This CDR3 comprises 13 residues.